These T cell receptor beta chains were read from a single sample in a study of immune cell composition in non-small cell lung cancer. The assay was immunoSEQ multiplex PCR, and TCRdb's table has in-frame clones only and misses some. The sample consists of around 2,300 clones, roughly 79% of them appearing once. Sequencing used lung tumor tissue. These receptors were obtained from a human donor with non-small cell lung cancer. The conserved cysteine and the conserved F or W are not part of the CDR3 here.

J gene,V gene,CDR3 protein
TRBJ2-7,TRBV19,ASSKGQGSYEQY
TRBJ2-1,TRBV6-5,ASRELAGAYNEQF
TRBJ1-1,TRBV6-5,ASSAGTANTEAF
TRBJ2-2,TRBV9,ASKGSPTNTGELF
TRBJ2-3,TRBV5-1,ASSFPAWTDIASTDTQY
TRBJ2-1,TRBV18,ASSLGTSGSRIIDEQF
TRBJ2-4,TRBV4-2,ASSQGNREGLGNIQY
TRBJ1-5,TRBV7-9,ASSPDSLGRNQPQH
TRBJ1-1,TRBV7-8,ASSFDRGRNTEAF
TRBJ2-2,TRBV4-3,ASSQDLAEGWNTGELF
TRBJ2-2,TRBV4-3,ASSQDRGFSGELF
TRBJ2-3,TRBV7-9,ASSLSQLTGRRLGDTQY
TRBJ1-2,TRBV9,ASSSTLQGNYGYT
TRBJ1-5,TRBV15,ATSRDQGGNQPQH
TRBJ2-7,TRBV28,ASSLLGGTLYEQY
TRBJ1-2,TRBV28,ASSSSGGGRSGYT
TRBJ1-5,TRBV28,ASSLGTGRQPQH
TRBJ2-5,TRBV19,ASSIPTVGGTQY